This T cell receptor (beta chain) originates from a study of kidney transplant recipient with SARS-CoV-2 infection (dated by TCRdb to about 2021). Many counts were recorded for this clonotype. There is no known antigen for this receptor. The record has no base qualities; no much larger clone is one base away. This sample's time point label indicates: pre-pandemic baseline sample and day 111 after first positive SARS-CoV-2 test. The instrument given in TCRdb is Illumina MiSeq. Profiling of the peripheral T cell repertoire was carried out for human TCRbeta genes. The study's processing was this. Differential clonotype abundance was tested with beta-binomial modelling to account for variability over time. Clonotypes that had expanded were screened against the ImmuneCODE reference database of SARS-CoV-2-associated TCRs and mapped onto regions of the viral genome. Additional repertoire analyses examined TRBV gene usage, CDR3 length, CDR3 amino acid overlap between time points, distributions of clonotype abundance, and Jaccard similarity. TCRdb applied fastp at Q25 and MiXCR to the public reads, then kept only in-frame beta chains. Here each entry gathers all rows of one CDR3 protein and keeps the most common genes and DNA. The authors' filters were not applied to this entry. The sample contains fewer than 250,000 distinct CDR3 sequences, more than 25% of them found a single time. The ten largest clones represent less than 8.5% of the sample.

This receptor was obtained from a male patient in his 30s who had COVID-19 and was a kidney transplant recipient. After a transplant, not all T cells may be the patient's own; some may come from the graft donor. The sample in question was a blood sample, obtained at baseline and on day 111 from a kidney transplant recipient.

Read as DNA, the sequence is TGTGCCAGCAGCGTAACAGGGGGCCCAACCCACTTGAGCACAGATACGCAGTATTTT. This sequence encodes CASSVTGGPTHLSTDTQYF. The rearrangement combines TRBV9 with TRBJ2-3; the junction holds 9 bases that match TRBD1. The CDR3 contains 19 residues, cysteine and phenylalanine counted. The read is trimmed to its CDR3 DNA, 57 bases read in frame from base 1. From V the trimming removes 1 base and from J it removes 0 bases, while the gene matches leave 12 bases of the junction unaccounted for. CDR1 and CDR2 were assigned from the germline V gene as SGDLS and YYNGEE.